This T cell receptor beta chain originates from a study of T cell responses to AZD1222 COVID-19 vaccine (dated by TCRdb to 2020 to 2023). Notes on the research overall: Because spike-specific TCR depth and breadth did not differ between the two schedules, AZD1222 recipients who got a second dose at roughly 4 weeks were pooled with those who got a second dose at roughly 12 weeks. TCR sequencing was performed for roughly 250 trial participants, of whom about 200 were given two doses of AZD1222 and some 25 were given two doses of MenACWY control vaccine. Trial participants were enrolled into age subgroups of 18-55, 56-69 and 70-plus years, which contained around 150, 29 and 61 TCR-sequenced participants, respectively. Points the paper makes about the study in general: Participants were mostly white British, with more females than males. The authors suggested clonal diversity may have been underestimated. Conclusions about previously exposed vaccinees are limited, since just five or six AZD1222 recipients were seropositive for SARS-CoV-2 at baseline. In the small 56-69-year group, the increase in depth fell short of significance, most likely because of low power. Spike-specific TCR breadth and depth rose significantly after two AZD1222 doses compared with day 0 and with MenACWY recipients. The vaccine-associated CD4 TCRs covered the entire spike protein, and the dominant responses fell in regions 160-218 and 743-854. No day 14 peak-response samples were available, so repertoires were characterized only after the peak T cell response. Reportedly, close to half of the unique spike-specific TCRs recognized epitopes lying outside the regions that are mutated in the B.1.351 and B.1.1.7 variants.

The CDR3 regions of human TCRbeta chains were analyzed by immunosequencing. In the source study's methods: Repertoire TCRs were checked for matches against a reference library of SARS-CoV-2-specific TCRs that had been generated using the MIRA antigen-specificity platform. Breadth meant the fraction of unique TCRs that were SARS-CoV-2-associated, whereas depth meant the fraction of total T cells that were SARS-CoV-2-associated. Using the MIRA data, every spike-specific TCR was mapped to the spike region that the TCR reacted to and assigned to either a CD4 or a CD8 class. Log10-transformed breadth and depth values were compared by one-way ANOVA with Sidak's multiple comparisons tests. TCRdb provides this immuneACCESS table in a form limited to in-frame rearrangements. Some clones are lacking; in checked studies, under half of them reflect an unresolved V gene, and why the rest are absent is not known. V, J and clone size are taken as reported in that table, and D and trimming were inferred from the DNA itself. The sample table records under 150,000 clones; roughly 89% of these occur just once. 8.4% of the sample lies in the top ten.

The CDR3 contains 14 residues, cysteine and phenylalanine counted. Of the read, only the CDR3 DNA is kept; its 42 bases are in frame from base 1. V drops 4 bases and J drops 2 bases, leaving 12 bases in between. For CDR1 and CDR2, the germline V gene lists SGHRS and YFSETQ. On this clone itself: Its specific antigen is unknown. No much larger clone exists at a distance of one base, and base qualities are not known.

Per the publication, the time point label means: baseline before first vaccination. Vaccinee samples were obtained from the UK trials COV001 and COV002, which included a single-blind randomized controlled phase 2/3 trial of AZD1222 (ChAdOx1 nCoV-19) in healthy adults. For TCRbeta chain sequencing, PBMC samples were collected from trial participants at day 0 and at day 28 after the second dose. The TCR was taken from an adult in good health. The input for sequencing was peripheral blood, taken on day 0 of AZD1222 vaccination. The sequence links TRBV5-1 to TRBJ2-5; the D region possibly corresponds to TRBD2 (6 bases align). The CDR3 region has the sequence CASSQGLQQETQYF. The DNA is TGCGCCAGCAGCCAGGGACTTCAACAAGAGACCCAGTACTTC.